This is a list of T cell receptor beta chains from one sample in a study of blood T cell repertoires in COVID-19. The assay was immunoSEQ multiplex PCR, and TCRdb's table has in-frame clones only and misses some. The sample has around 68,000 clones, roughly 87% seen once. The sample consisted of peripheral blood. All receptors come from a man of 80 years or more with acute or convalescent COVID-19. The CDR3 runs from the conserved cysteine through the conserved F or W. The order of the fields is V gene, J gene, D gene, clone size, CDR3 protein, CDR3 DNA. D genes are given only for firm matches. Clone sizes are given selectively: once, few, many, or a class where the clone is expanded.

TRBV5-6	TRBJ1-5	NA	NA	CASSISDGRGPQHF	TGTGCCAGCAGCATATCCGATGGGAGGGGGCCCCAGCATTTT
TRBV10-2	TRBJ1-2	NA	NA	CASSDPTGYGYTF	TGCGCCAGCAGTGACCCGACAGGCTATGGCTACACCTTC
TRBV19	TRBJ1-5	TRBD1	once	CASMGQGSNNQPQHF	TGTGCCAGTATGGGACAGGGGTCCAACAATCAGCCCCAGCATTTT
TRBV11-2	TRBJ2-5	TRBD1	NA	CATARDRKETQYF	TGTGCCACCGCTAGGGACAGAAAAGAGACCCAGTACTTC
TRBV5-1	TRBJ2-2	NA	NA	CASSLADTGELFF	TGCGCCAGCAGCTTGGCGGACACCGGGGAGCTGTTTTTT
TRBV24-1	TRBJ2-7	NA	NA	CATSDRIEQYF	TGTGCCACCAGTGATCGTATAGAGCAGTACTTC
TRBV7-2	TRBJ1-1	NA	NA	CASSLNRAGEAFF	TGTGCCAGCAGCTTAAACAGGGCGGGTGAAGCTTTCTTT
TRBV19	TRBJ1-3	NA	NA	CASSQGLAGNTIYF	TGTGCCAGTAGTCAGGGTTTAGCCGGAAACACCATATATTTT
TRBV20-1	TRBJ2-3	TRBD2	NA	CSASGRGASTDTQYF	TGCAGTGCTAGTGGGCGGGGGGCTAGCACAGATACGCAGTATTTT
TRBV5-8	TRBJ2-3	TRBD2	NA	CASSPLAGERYTQYF	TGTGCCAGCAGCCCCCTAGCGGGAGAGAGATATACGCAGTATTTT
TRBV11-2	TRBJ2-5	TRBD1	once	CASSPGTGGFETQYF	TGTGCCAGCAGCCCGGGGACAGGGGGTTTCGAGACCCAGTACTTC
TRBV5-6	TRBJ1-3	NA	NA	CASSLARNTIYF	TGTGCCAGCAGCTTGGCCCGGAACACCATATATTTT
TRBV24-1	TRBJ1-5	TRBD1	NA	CATSEGTGGDQPQHF	TGTGCCACCAGTGAGGGGACAGGGGGGGATCAGCCCCAGCATTTT
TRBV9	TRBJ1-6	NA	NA	CPPRRRGEYNSPLHF	TGTCCTCCTCGCCGGCGTGGGGAGTATAATTCACCCCTCCACTTT
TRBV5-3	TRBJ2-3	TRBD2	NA	CARSSSGRVTDTQYF	TGTGCCAGAAGCTCTAGCGGGAGGGTAACAGATACGCAGTATTTT
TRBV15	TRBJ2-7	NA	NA	CATSRGSVAPGEQYF	TGTGCCACCAGCAGAGGGTCGGTAGCTCCGGGGGAGCAGTACTTC
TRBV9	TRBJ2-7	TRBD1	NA	CASSRTGTGAVEQYF	TGTGCCAGCAGCCGAACAGGGACAGGGGCAGTCGAGCAGTACTTC
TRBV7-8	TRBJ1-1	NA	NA	CASSTGTSSTEAFF	TGTGCCAGCAGCACAGGGACCTCGAGCACTGAAGCTTTCTTT
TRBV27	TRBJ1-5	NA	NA	CASSLRQAYQPQHF	TGTGCCAGCAGTTTAAGGCAGGCCTATCAGCCCCAGCATTTT
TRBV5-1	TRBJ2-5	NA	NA	CASSFGGKETQYF	TGCGCCAGCAGCTTTGGAGGGAAGGAGACCCAGTACTTC
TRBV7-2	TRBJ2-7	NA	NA	CASSLVPGPSAYEQYF	TGTGCCAGCAGCTTAGTCCCAGGGCCCAGCGCCTACGAGCAGTACTTC
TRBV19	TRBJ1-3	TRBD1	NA	CASSPRDSLYSGNTIYF	TGTGCCAGTAGTCCTCGGGACAGCCTCTACTCTGGAAACACCATATATTTT
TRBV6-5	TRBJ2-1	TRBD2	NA	CASSYSGTRVSEQFF	TGTGCCAGCAGTTACTCCGGGACTAGGGTTAGTGAGCAGTTCTTC
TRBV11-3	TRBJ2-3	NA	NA	CASSSRDNTDTQYF	TGTGCCAGCAGCTCCCGGGACAACACAGATACGCAGTATTTT
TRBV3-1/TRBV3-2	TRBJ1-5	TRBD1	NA	CASSPPGTGNQPQHF	TGTGCCAGCAGCCCTCCCGGGACAGGGAATCAGCCCCAGCATTTT
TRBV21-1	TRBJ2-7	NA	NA	CASSIFSGTEFYEQYF	TGTGCCAGCAGCATCTTTTCCGGGACAGAATTCTACGAGCAGTACTTC
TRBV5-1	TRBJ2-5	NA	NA	CASSLEIMETQYF	TGCGCCAGCAGCTTGGAAATTATGGAGACCCAGTACTTC
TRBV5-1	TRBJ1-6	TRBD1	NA	CASSLDRVSPLHF	TGCGCCAGCAGCCTCGACAGGGTCTCACCCCTCCACTTT
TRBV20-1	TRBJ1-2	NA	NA	CSASVSDSGYTF	TGCAGTGCTAGTGTCAGCGATTCTGGCTACACCTTC
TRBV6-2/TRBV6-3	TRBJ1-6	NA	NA	CASSPPSPPLHF	TGTGCCAGCAGCCCCCCAAGCCCACCCCTCCACTTT
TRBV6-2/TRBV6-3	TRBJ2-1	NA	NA	CASSYPRGEQFF	TGTGCCAGCAGTTACCCTCGGGGGGAGCAGTTCTTC
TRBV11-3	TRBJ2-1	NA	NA	CASSLARGSSSYNEQFF	TGTGCCAGCAGCCTCGCACGGGGTTCGAGCTCCTACAATGAGCAGTTCTTC
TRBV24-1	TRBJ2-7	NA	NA	CATSDPDKPYEQYF	TGTGCCACCAGTGACCCCGACAAACCCTACGAGCAGTACTTC
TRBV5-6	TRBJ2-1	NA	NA	CASSFLGSGVNEQFF	TGTGCCAGCAGCTTTCTTGGGTCTGGAGTTAATGAGCAGTTCTTC
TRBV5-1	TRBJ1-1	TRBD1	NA	CASSPGQGRSTEAFF	TGCGCCAGCAGCCCCGGACAGGGGAGGAGCACTGAAGCTTTCTTT
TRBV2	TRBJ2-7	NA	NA	CASTQRDSTYEQYF	TGTGCCAGCACCCAACGGGACTCGACCTACGAGCAGTACTTC
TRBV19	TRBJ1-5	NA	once	CASHLTRSSNQPQHF	TGTGCCAGTCACTTAACACGGAGTAGCAATCAGCCCCAGCATTTT
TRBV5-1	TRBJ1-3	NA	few	CASSIDSSLYF	TGCGCCAGCAGCATAGACAGCTCCCTATATTTT
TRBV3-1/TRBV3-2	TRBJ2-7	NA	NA	CASSRPRGSGEQYF	TGTGCCAGCAGCCGACCCCGGGGGTCGGGCGAGCAGTACTTC
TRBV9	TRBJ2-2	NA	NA	CASSVRAGVVGELFF	TGTGCCAGCAGCGTACGGGCAGGGGTTGTCGGGGAGCTGTTTTTT
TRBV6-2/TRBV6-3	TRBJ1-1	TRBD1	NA	CASSSETGYTEAFF	TGTGCCAGCAGTTCCGAGACAGGGTACACTGAAGCTTTCTTT
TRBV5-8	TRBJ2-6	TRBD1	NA	CASTLPGQGAGANVLTF	TGTGCCAGCACGTTACCCGGACAGGGGGCTGGGGCCAACGTCCTGACTTTC
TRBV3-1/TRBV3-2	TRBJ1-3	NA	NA	CASSLRGGGGNTIYF	TGTGCCAGCAGCCTCCGGGGGGGTGGTGGAAACACCATATATTTT
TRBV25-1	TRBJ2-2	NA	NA	CASSPGGRDTGELFF	TGTGCCAGCAGTCCCGGGGGGCGCGACACCGGGGAGCTGTTTTTT
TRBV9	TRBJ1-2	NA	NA	CASSGSVKELYGYTF	TGTGCCAGCAGCGGGTCGGTTAAAGAGCTCTATGGCTACACCTTC
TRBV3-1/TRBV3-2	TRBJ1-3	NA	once	CASSGHSGNTIYF	TGTGCCAGCAGCGGGCACTCTGGAAACACCATATATTTT
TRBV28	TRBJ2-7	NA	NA	CASLGSPLRNEQYF	TGTGCCAGCCTAGGATCGCCCCTGAGGAACGAGCAGTACTTC
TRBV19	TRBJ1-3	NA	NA	CASSPQGFSGNTIYF	TGTGCCAGTAGCCCCCAGGGCTTCTCTGGAAACACCATATATTTT
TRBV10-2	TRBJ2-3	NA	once	CASSEGFPTGPSTDTQYF	TGCGCCAGCAGTGAAGGTTTCCCGACAGGACCTAGCACAGATACGCAGTATTTT
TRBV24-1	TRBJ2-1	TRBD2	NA	CATSRTSGRGSSYNEQFF	TGTGCCACCAGTCGGACTAGCGGGAGGGGTAGCTCCTACAATGAGCAGTTCTTC